Following are 26 T cell receptor beta chains from one sample sequenced in a study of blood T cell repertoires in COVID-19. Profiling relied on immunoSEQ multiplex PCR, and the TCRdb table lists in-frame clones only, not all of them. In the table there are roughly 320,000 clones, 90% to 95% of which are singletons. The sequenced sample consisted of PBMCs or T cells enriched from blood (not recorded which). These receptors were collected from a woman younger than 45 who had been exposed to COVID-19.

This chain joins TRBV10-3 and TRBJ1-3; a weak D match, TRBD1 (5 bases). This CDR3 has 14 residues. Germline values: CDR1 ENHRY, CDR2 SYGVKD. Trimming took 5 bases from V and 6 from J, leaving 14 bases between them. CDR3 region: CAISPRVGENTIYF. The DNA for the CDR3 is TGTGCCATCAGTCCCAGGGTAGGGGAAAACACCATATATTTT.

This rearrangement joins TRBV7-8 to TRBJ1-2; the D gene is possibly TRBD1 (5 bases). The CDR3 contains 16 residues. With 0 bases removed from V and 5 bases from J, the gap between germline ends came to 16 bases. CDR1 is SGHVS, CDR2 FQNEAQ, per germline. CDR3 residues: CASSLAFGTDYYGYTF. The CDR3 DNA reads as TGTGCCAGCAGCTTAGCTTTCGGGACGGACTATTATGGCTACACCTTC. The variable domain in full, completed from reference TRBV7-8 and TRBJ1-2, reads GAGVSQSPRYKVAKRGQDVALRCDPISGHVSLFWYQQALGQGPEFLTYFQNEAQLDKSGLPSDRFFAERPEGSVSTLKIQRTQQEDSAVYLCASSLAFGTDYYGYTFGSGTRLTVV.

V usage is TRBV28 and J usage is TRBJ1-2, with TRBD1 matching over 11 bases. J was trimmed by 7 bases and V by 7 bases; bases with no gene match: 11. The CDR3 loop spans 15 amino acids. Looked up from germline, CDR1 is MDHEN and CDR2 is SYDVKM. The CDR3 bases are TGTGCCAGCACGCGGACAGGGGGCGCGGAAGGTGGCTACACCTTC. This translates into CASTRTGGAEGGYTF.

The V call is TRBV18, the J call TRBJ1-1; D call uncertain. Trimming removed 3 bases at V and 0 bases at J, with 11 bases between. Germline V gene lookup returns CDR1 KGHSH and CDR2 LQKENI. This CDR3 comprises 15 residues. CDR3 region: CASSPRELVNTEAFF. CDR3 coding DNA: TGTGCCAGCTCACCGCGGGAGCTTGTGAACACTGAAGCTTTCTTT.

The chain couples TRBV10-3 to TRBJ1-1; 8 positions match TRBD1. The CDR3 covers 16 residues. The V gene's germline CDR1 is ENHRY and CDR2 SYGVKD. V gave up 6 bases and J gave up 2 bases; unmatched junction bases: 11. The CDR3: CAISISNRGVNTEAFF. CDR3 nucleotide sequence: TGTGCCATCAGCATTTCCAACAGGGGGGTTAACACTGAAGCTTTCTTT.

The chain couples TRBV7-2 to TRBJ2-4; 7 bases match TRBD2. The V segment lost 1 base and the J segment 15 bases; nucleotides outside the gene matches: 9. The CDR3 runs 13 residues. Germline V gene lookup returns CDR1 SGHTA and CDR2 FQGNSA. The chain's CDR3 is CASSLDLWDYRYF. CDR3 nucleotide sequence: TGTGCCAGCAGCTTAGATCTATGGGACTACAGGTACTTC. Filled out from reference TRBV7-2 and TRBJ2-4, the complete variable domain reads GAGVSQSPSNKVTEKGKDVELRCDPISGHTALYWYRQSLGQGLEFLIYFQGNSAPDKSGLPSDRFSAERTGGSVSTLTIQRTQQEDSAVYLCASSLDLWDYRYFGAGTRLSVL.

The DNA for the CDR3 is TGTGCCAGCTCGGCGACAGGGTTGACCCAGCCCCAGCATTTT. Its protein product is CASSATGLTQPQHF. The chain is built from TRBV18 and TRBJ1-5, with 7 bases identical to TRBD1. This CDR3 has 14 residues. The V gene end was trimmed by 6 bases and the J gene end by 7 bases; junction bases not matched to a gene: 9. Germline V gene sequence: CDR1 KGHSH, CDR2 LQKENI.

J is TRBJ2-7 and V is TRBV9; 10 bases map to TRBD2. The CDR3 totals 16 residues. With 3 bases clipped from V and 3 bases from J, the junction kept 9 bases outside the gene matches. Germline CDR1 and CDR2: SGDLS and YYNGEE. CDR3 amino acids: CASSASGGSFDYEQYF. The CDR3 region has the DNA TGTGCCAGCAGCGCTAGCGGGGGTTCTTTTGACTACGAGCAGTACTTC.

The chain carries TRBV19 and TRBJ1-3; 8 bases agree with TRBD1. This CDR3 spans 14 amino acids. Germline CDR1 is LNHDA and CDR2 is SQIVND (reference sequence). The ends lost 6 bases at V and 5 bases at J; junction bases unmatched: 6. The CDR3 sequence: CASSLGQGRNTIYF. In DNA form, the CDR3 reads TGTGCCAGTAGCCTCGGACAGGGCCGAAACACCATATATTTT.

J is TRBJ2-2 and V is TRBV21-1; the table assigns TRBD1, which was not confirmed against the DNA. TRBV21-1 is recorded as a pseudogene. The CDR3 contains 15 residues. The CDR3 coding sequence is TGTGCCAGCAGCAAATTCCCCAGATTCACCGGGGAGCTGTTTTTT. Amino acids: CASSKFPRFTGELFF.

The rearrangement uses TRBV5-1 and TRBJ1-3; no clear D gene. V dropped 2 bases and J dropped 0 bases, with 15 bases sitting between them. Germline assignment: CDR1 SGHRS and CDR2 YFSETQ. This CDR3 has 17 residues. CDR3 sequence (DNA): TGCGCCAGCAGCTTAGGTCGGGGTGGCAGCTCTGGAAACACCATATATTTT. Protein sequence: CASSLGRGGSSGNTIYF.

The V and J genes are TRBV6-5 and TRBJ2-7, with TRBD1 matching 7 bases. V was clipped by 6 bases and J by 1 base; unmatched bases: 0. In germline, CDR1 is MNHEY, CDR2 SVGAGI. The CDR3 consists of 12 residues. CDR3 amino acids: CASSRGSYEQYF. The CDR3 DNA reads TGTGCCAGCAGCAGGGGGTCCTACGAGCAGTACTTC.

The chain uses TRBV19 and TRBJ1-2; 11 nucleotides line up with TRBD1. Per germline, CDR1 LNHDA and CDR2 SQIVND (reference sequence). The junction had 3 bases not matched to a gene; V was cut back by 6 bases and J by 6 bases. The CDR3 contains 13 residues. The CDR3 sequence is CASSRDRGNGYTF. As DNA, the CDR3 is TGTGCCAGTAGCAGGGACAGGGGGAATGGCTACACCTTC.

This clone was seen a few times. This chain connects TRBV10-2 to TRBJ1-1; 7 nucleotides align to TRBD1. This CDR3 spans 13 amino acids. Per germline, CDR1 WSHSY and CDR2 SAAADI. The V gene end was trimmed by 5 bases and the J gene end by 4 bases; junction bases not matched to a gene: 4. CDR3 residues: CASSQGGSTEAFF. In DNA form, the CDR3 reads TGCGCCAGCAGTCAGGGGGGAAGCACTGAAGCTTTCTTT.

The chain carries TRBV6-1 and TRBJ1-2; possible D gene TRBD1, 5 bases. CDR3 length: 15 amino acids. Per the germline V gene, CDR1 is MNHNS and CDR2 is SASEGT. Trimming removed 2 bases from V and 4 bases from J, with 14 bases in between. The CDR3 DNA follows: TGTGCCAGCAGTGAATGGGCGGGGCCCACCTATGGCTACACCTTC. It specifies CASSEWAGPTYGYTF.

The chain uses TRBV4-2 and TRBJ1-2, with D perhaps TRBD1 (5 bases). V was trimmed by 1 base and J by 0 bases, leaving 18 bases between them. The CDR3 contains 18 residues. Germline lookup yields CDR1 LGHNA and CDR2 YNFKEQ. Written as DNA, the CDR3 is TGTGCCAGCAGCCAAGCCGGGGGGAGGGGAAGAGCTAACTATGGCTACACCTTC. Encoded protein: CASSQAGGRGRANYGYTF.

The chain links TRBV7-2 to TRBJ2-7; 12 bases are a match to TRBD2. The CDR3 has 15 amino acids. Germline values: CDR1 SGHTA, CDR2 FQGNSA. V shed 5 bases, J shed 2 bases, and the junction held 4 bases outside the gene matches. The chain's CDR3 is CASSPWTSGAYEQYF. The CDR3 DNA follows: TGTGCCAGCAGCCCCTGGACTAGCGGGGCCTACGAGCAGTACTTC. The complete variable domain, with remaining parts taken from reference TRBV7-2 and TRBJ2-7, reads GAGVSQSPSNKVTEKGKDVELRCDPISGHTALYWYRQSLGQGLEFLIYFQGNSAPDKSGLPSDRFSAERTGGSVSTLTIQRTQQEDSAVYLCASSPWTSGAYEQYFGPGTRLTVT.

The rearrangement joins TRBV7-8 to TRBJ2-1; D is undetermined. Germline V lookup: CDR1 SGHVS, CDR2 FQNEAQ. The CDR3 is 15 amino acids. V lost 0 bases and J 4 bases, leaving 10 bases between the germline ends. CDR3 sequence: CASSLALGTYNEQFF. The CDR3 coding sequence is TGTGCCAGCAGCTTAGCCCTAGGAACGTACAATGAGCAGTTCTTC.

This clone showed up just once. The chain links TRBV9 to TRBJ1-5; 10 bases map to TRBD1. Losses at the gene ends were 0 bases for V and 1 base for J; bases not matched to a gene: 10. Germline V gene sequence: CDR1 SGDLS, CDR2 YYNGEE. CDR3 length: 19 residues. The CDR3 coding sequence is TGTGCCAGCAGCGTAGGCGACGACAGGGGGCTGGGGAGCAATCAGCCCCAGCATTTT. As protein: CASSVGDDRGLGSNQPQHF. Using reference TRBV9 and TRBJ1-5 for the parts outside the CDR3, the full variable domain is DSGVTQTPKHLITATGQRVTLRCSPRSGDLSVYWYQQSLDQGLQFLIQYYNGEERAKGNILERFSAQQFPDLHSELNLSSLELGDSALYFCASSVGDDRGLGSNQPQHFGDGTRLSIL.

CDR3 coding DNA: TGCGCCAGCAGCCCACAGGTTGCAACTAATGAAAAACTGTTTTTT. Protein: CASSPQVATNEKLFF. The rearrangement links TRBV5-1 to TRBJ1-4; tentatively, D is TRBD1 (5 bases). Germline loops: CDR1 SGHRS, CDR2 YFSETQ. Trimming stripped 4 bases from V and 0 bases from J, with 10 bases between. The CDR3 covers 15 residues.

The V and J genes are TRBV11-2 and TRBJ2-2; tentative D call: TRBD2 (6 bases). CDR1 SGHAT and CDR2 FQNNGV come from the germline V gene. The V end was cut by 2 bases, the J end by 5 bases, with 15 bases between. This CDR3 is built from 16 residues. The chain's CDR3 is CASSLTGPGVTGELFF. The CDR3 DNA sequence: TGTGCCAGCAGCTTAACGGGACCGGGAGTAACCGGGGAGCTGTTTTTT.

V usage is TRBV3-1 (or the pseudogene TRBV3-2) and J usage is TRBJ1-3; D possibly corresponds to TRBD1 (5 bases). This CDR3 has 17 amino acids. The V gene lost 6 bases and the J gene lost 4 bases, with 22 bases spanning the gap. Germline V gene data show CDR1 as LGHDT and CDR2 as YNNKEL (reference sequence). Here the CDR3 DNA reads TGTGCCAGCAGTCGCCGCGGGACGCTGGGGTTAGGAAACACCATATATTTT. It yields the protein CASSRRGTLGLGNTIYF.

The chain employs TRBV30 and TRBJ1-1; D gene unclear. V was trimmed by 2 bases and J by 5 bases, leaving 15 bases between them. CDR3 length: 14 amino acids. The germline V gene has CDR1 GTSNPN and CDR2 SVGIG (reference sequence). The CDR3 protein is CAWSPGPRGTEAFF. For the CDR3, the DNA is TGTGCCTGGAGTCCCGGTCCCCGAGGGACTGAAGCTTTCTTT.

V gene TRBV3-1 (or the pseudogene TRBV3-2) combines with J gene TRBJ1-2, with unresolved D. Germline CDR1 reads LGHDT; CDR2 reads YNNKEL (reference sequence). CDR3 size: 15 residues. V dropped 0 bases and J dropped 9 bases, with 17 bases sitting between them. The DNA for the CDR3 is TGTGCCAGCAGCCAAGATCTTGGAAGGGAGTCCTGCTACACCTTC. Residues: CASSQDLGRESCYTF.

The chain is built from TRBV2 and TRBJ1-4, with 7 bases that match TRBD1. The germline V gene encodes CDR1 SNHLY and CDR2 FYNNEI. CDR3 size: 15 residues. V dropped 1 base and J dropped 5; count of bases not matched to a gene: 4. The CDR3 DNA sequence: TGTGCCAGCAGTGAAGAGGGACAGAGGAATGAAAAACTGTTTTTT. Its translation: CASSEEGQRNEKLFF.

The chain has TRBV7-3 and TRBJ2-7; the D is unclear. V was trimmed by 2 bases and J by 0 bases, leaving 5 bases between them. The CDR3 consists of 13 residues. The V gene's germline CDR1 is SGHTA and CDR2 FQGTGA. The CDR3 here is CASSLDSSYEQYF. CDR3 DNA sequence: TGTGCCAGCAGCTTAGATAGCTCCTACGAGCAGTACTTC.